The entry that follows covers one T cell receptor (beta chain) sequence. The antigen it recognizes is unknown. No much larger clone exists at a distance of one base, and base qualities are not known. These data come from a study of blood T cell repertoires in COVID-19 (dated by TCRdb to the early 2020s). Regarding the research as a whole: Samples covering the acute and convalescent phases of COVID-19 were provided by collaborators in the United States, Italy and Spain. Nearly every sample came with metadata listing a de-identified subject ID, COVID-19 status, age in years and sex. The prospective study material was composed of cDNA or gDNA derived from T cells, B-cell-depleted T cells, or PBMCs. Deeply sampled blood TCRbeta repertoires from subjects exposed to, actively infected with, or recovered from COVID-19 were included in the dataset. HLA class I and class II types, where available, came from metadata supplied by the sample provider rather than from assay-based typing. The samples were drawn from two sources: the first 160 participants of the ongoing ImmuneRACE study, and 1,254 subjects contributed by 6 global collaborators. A freely available public database, intended as a resource for researchers studying the immune response to SARS-CoV-2, is where the repertoires were released.

Participants in the prospective study were enrolled through a virtual design, were aged roughly 18 to 100 years, and lived in approximately 25 United States geographic areas. To assign participants to cohorts, the prospective study relied on clinical history that participants themselves reported in a screening survey and a study questionnaire. In the prospective study, mobile phlebotomists collected whole blood, serum and a nasopharyngeal or oropharyngeal swab from each participant. Over a roughly 2-month period, participants in the prospective study had the option of providing additional blood draws and questionnaires. Before DNA extraction, blood samples from the prospective study were shipped at room temperature or frozen. General findings and caveats noted by the study authors: How much clinical and demographic metadata was included differed by source and by participant, and the metadata was provided uncurated.

The germline V gene (reference sequence) sets CDR1 to SEHNR and CDR2 to FQNEAQ. A distance of 17 bases separates the germline ends of V and J, which lose 8 bases and 4 bases respectively. Spanning cysteine to phenylalanine, the CDR3 consists of 14 amino acids. The DNA shown is the 42-base CDR3, in frame from base 1. TCRbeta CDR3 regions were amplified from genomic DNA using the immunoSEQ Assay, a bias-controlled multiplex PCR. In the paper's pipeline: The number of nucleated cells in each sample was estimated by amplification of reference gene primers within the assay. Sequence reads were collapsed and filtered to measure the absolute abundance of every unique TCRbeta CDR3 rearrangement. For each sample, productive Simpson clonality was calculated as the square root of Simpson's diversity index across productive rearrangements. In TCRdb, the immuneACCESS table is reduced to in-frame sequences with V and J assigned. These tables do not hold every clone; where another copy was compared, an unresolved V gene accounts for under half, and the others remain unexplained. The DNA was the basis for D and trimming; V, J and clone size are from that table. In all, the sample holds some 200,000 clones, and 80% to 90% of those were seen once. Clones ranked in the top ten supply under 3.5% of the sample.

Sequencing was performed on PBMCs or T cells enriched from blood (not recorded which). Here the chain combines TRBV7-9 and TRBJ1-2; the D gene assignment is ambiguous. This TCR came from a woman aged 18-29 years in a cohort exposed to, infected with or recovered from COVID-19 (not recorded which). The DNA sequence is as follows: TGTGCCAGCTCCTCATGGGAGTCCCCCTATGGCTACACCTTC. Its protein product is CASSSWESPYGYTF.